This T cell receptor (beta chain) was identified during a study of identical twins. TCRdb redid the calling of the 5' RACE reads with MiXCR, one entry per CDR3 protein. The sample records around 690,000 distinct CDR3 sequences, less than 25% being singletons. CDR3 size: 15 residues. In its sample, this clonotype was seen a few times. The data also belong to a second study, concerning T cells expressing NK-cell markers. That paper adds: Eight donors were sequenced, of whom seven were HCMV-seropositive, while the remaining one was HCMV-seronegative. NKG2C+ dominant clonotypes from 5 to 7 donors made up roughly 1.0-8% of CD8+ T cells.

Sequencing was carried out using PBMCs. The clonotype was recovered from a woman between 18 and 29 years old in good health. This chain connects TRBV21-1 to TRBJ2-5; the listed D gene, TRBD1, was not tested against the DNA. TRBV21-1 is a pseudogene. CDR3 loop: CASSRVGEYPETQYF. CDR3 coding DNA: TGTGCCAGCAGCCGAGTGGGGGAGTATCCCGAGACCCAGTACTTC.